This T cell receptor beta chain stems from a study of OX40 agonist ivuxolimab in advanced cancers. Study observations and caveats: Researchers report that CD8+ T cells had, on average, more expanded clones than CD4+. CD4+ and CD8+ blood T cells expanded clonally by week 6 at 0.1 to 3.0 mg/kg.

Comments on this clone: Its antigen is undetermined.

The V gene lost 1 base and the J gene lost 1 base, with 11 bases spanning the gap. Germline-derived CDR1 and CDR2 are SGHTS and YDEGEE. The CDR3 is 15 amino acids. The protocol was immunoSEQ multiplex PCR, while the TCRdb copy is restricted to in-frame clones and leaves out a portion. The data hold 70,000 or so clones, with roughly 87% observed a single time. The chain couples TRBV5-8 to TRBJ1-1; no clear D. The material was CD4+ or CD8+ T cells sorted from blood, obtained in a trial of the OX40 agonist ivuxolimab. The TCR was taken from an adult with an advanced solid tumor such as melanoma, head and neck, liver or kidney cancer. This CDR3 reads CASSLKGSANTEAFF. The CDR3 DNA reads TGTGCCAGCAGCTTGAAAGGGTCTGCGAACACTGAAGCTTTCTTT.